The 12 T cell receptor beta chains below come from one sample, sequenced in a study of cytomegalovirus exposure and HLA in healthy donors. PCR was performed using 60 Vbeta and 13 Jbeta primers. Clones were read by immunoSEQ multiplex PCR, and TCRdb kept only the in-frame ones, dropping some. The repertoire has 150,000 to 200,000 clones, around 80% of them found once; the top ten carry about 1.9%. The specimen was PBMCs. Source of these receptors: a young woman in good health and CMV-seropositive.

The chain uses TRBV10-3 and TRBJ1-3; a weak D match, TRBD1 (6 bases). Trimming shortened V by 0 bases and J by 0 bases, and 9 bases separated the two germline ends. The CDR3 loop spans 16 amino acids. Per the germline V gene, CDR1 is ENHRY and CDR2 is SYGVKD. In nucleotides, the CDR3 is TGTGCCATCAGTGAGTCTGACAGGTTCTCTGGAAACACCATATATTTT. Its translation is CAISESDRFSGNTIYF.

Turning to this clone: Other DNA sequences within the sample encode an identical CDR3. The V gene is TRBV18, the J gene TRBJ2-3; D ambiguous. CDR1 is KGHSH, CDR2 LQKENI, per germline. This CDR3 region has 13 residues. The ends were cut back, 0 bases at V and 3 bases at J, with 4 bases in the middle. The DNA of the CDR3 is TGTGCCAGCTCACCACCGTCTACAGATACGCAGTATTTT. Its protein product is CASSPPSTDTQYF. Based on the CDR3 plus reference TRBV18 and TRBJ2-3, the full variable domain is NAGVMQNPRHLVRRRGQEARLRCSPMKGHSHVYWYRQLPEEGLKFMVYLQKENIIDESGMPKERFSAEFPKEGPSILRIQQVVRGDSAAYFCASSPPSTDTQYFGPGTRLTVL.

This CDR3 is CSTFRTGDGYTF. CDR3 bases: TGCAGCACCTTCCGGACAGGGGACGGCTACACCTTC. The chain carries TRBV29-1 and TRBJ1-2; 9 positions match TRBD1. Germline CDR1 is SQVTM and CDR2 is ANQGSEA. This CDR3 has 12 amino acids. The trim removed 8 bases at V and 8 bases at J, leaving 9 bases unmatched.

This clone appeared a few times. The gene calls are TRBV27 and TRBJ2-1; TRBD2 agrees at 7 bases. V shed 3 bases, J shed 10 bases, and the junction held 0 bases outside the gene matches. This CDR3 region has 11 residues. Germline CDR1 MNHEY, CDR2 SMNVEV (reference sequence). The CDR3 bases are TGTGCCAGCAGTTTCGGGAGGGAGCAGTTCTTC. Protein: CASSFGREQFF.

The rearrangement uses TRBV7-9 and TRBJ2-5; D not certain. Germline V CDR1 and CDR2: SEHNR, FQNEAQ (reference sequence). The CDR3 is 12 residues long. V lost 3 bases and J lost 0, with 2 bases in between. The CDR3, as DNA: TGTGCCAGCAGCTTCTACCAAGAGACCCAGTACTTC. Its protein product is CASSFYQETQYF.

The chain links TRBV19 to TRBJ1-5; D is perhaps TRBD1 (6 bases). Germline lookup yields CDR1 LNHDA and CDR2 SQIVND (reference sequence). The CDR3 length is 14 residues. The germline V and J ends were trimmed by 3 bases and 3 bases, with 9 bases remaining between them. The DNA for the CDR3 is TGTGCCAGTAGTATCAGGACAGTCAATCAGCCCCAGCATTTT. Translated, it gives CASSIRTVNQPQHF.

The chain links TRBV9 to TRBJ1-3; 7 bases agree with TRBD1. J was trimmed by 8 bases and V by 0 bases; bases with no gene match: 8. Germline V gene sequence: CDR1 SGDLS, CDR2 YYNGEE. The CDR3 spans 15 residues. CDR3 sequence: CASSVAPGQGDTIYF. The CDR3 DNA is TGTGCCAGCAGCGTAGCCCCGGGGCAGGGGGACACCATATATTTT.

The CDR3 here is CASSFMQGGIEQFF. CDR3 sequence (DNA): TGTGCCAGCAGTTTTATGCAGGGGGGTATCGAGCAGTTCTTC. The chain carries TRBV27 and TRBJ2-1; a possible D gene is TRBD1 (7 bases). Germline-derived CDR1 and CDR2 are MNHEY and SMNVEV (reference sequence). The V and J ends lost 3 bases and 10 bases respectively, with 16 bases between them. This CDR3 is 14 amino acids long.

The CDR3, as DNA: TGCGCCAGCAGTGAGTCAAGGGGGACCCATTCCGAGCAGTACTTC. Residues: CASSESRGTHSEQYF. The chain uses TRBV10-1 and TRBJ2-7, with a tentative D call TRBD1 (6 bases). CDR3 length: 15 residues. V lost 0 bases to trimming and J lost 6 bases, with 15 bases between them. From germline, CDR1 is WNHNN and CDR2 SYGVQD (reference sequence).

V is TRBV5-1 and J is TRBJ2-2; the D gene is possibly TRBD2 (5 bases). The CDR3 consists of 13 residues. Germline V gene sequence: CDR1 SGHRS, CDR2 YFSETQ. Trimming removed 4 bases at V and 7 bases at J, with 11 bases between. The CDR3 region is CASSVGRDGELFF. The CDR3 DNA is TGCGCCAGCAGCGTCGGACGGGACGGGGAGCTGTTTTTT.

This chain's CDR3 is CASSITVRGPAFF. CDR3 in DNA: TGTGCCAGTAGTATAACGGTTCGAGGCCCAGCTTTCTTT. The chain links TRBV19 to TRBJ1-1; D is undetermined. Germline CDR1 and CDR2: LNHDA and SQIVND (reference sequence). Deletions cut 2 bases from V and 10 bases from J, with 14 bases between. The CDR3 length is 13 residues.

This chain links TRBV5-4 with TRBJ2-2, with D tentatively TRBD2 (6 bases). Germline CDR1 and CDR2: SGHNT and YYREEE (reference sequence). Trimming shortened V by 5 bases and J by 1 base, and 12 bases separated the two germline ends. This CDR3 region has 15 residues. CDR3 protein: CASRRDGVNTGELFF. Written as DNA, the CDR3 is TGTGCCAGCAGGCGGGACGGAGTGAACACCGGGGAGCTGTTTTTT.